The T cell receptor beta chain under discussion was sequenced for a study of cytotoxic CD8 clonotypes in ibrutinib-treated CLL. The overall study: The patients comprised approximately eleven relapsed/refractory and 15 treatment-naive cases, some 17 IGHV unmutated. By median roughly 74 months, roughly 12 had progressed and around 14 stayed remitted; responses had been 2 complete and roughly 25 partial.

Trimming left V 3 bases short and J 2 bases short, with 7 bases between. Germline V gene sequence: CDR1 MNHEY, CDR2 SMNVEV (reference sequence). This CDR3 region has 13 residues. Sequencing used immunoSEQ multiplex PCR; TCRdb keeps in-frame clones, though not all of them. The sample yields around 25,000 clones, about two thirds seen once. The material sequenced was PBMCs, taken after 24 months of ibrutinib treatment. The gene calls are TRBV27 and TRBJ1-2; D not resolved. The receptor's source is a human donor with chronic lymphocytic leukemia. For the CDR3, the DNA is TGTGCCAGCAGTTTTTGGGCAAACTATGGCTACACCTTC. It yields the protein CASSFWANYGYTF.